This T cell receptor beta chain was sequenced during a study of tissue T cells after allogeneic stem cell transplantation. Study-wide results and caveats: In patients and mice, blood and spleen missed much of tissue repertoire. Anatomically similar tissues had similar TCR repertoires within each patient. Motif-based clustering found tissue-specific repertoire signatures shared across patients, though few clones were shared.

Sequencing of TCRbeta CDR3 at survey depth gave sequences and template counts. The assay was immunoSEQ multiplex PCR, and TCRdb's table has in-frame clones only and misses some. The table lists approximately 45,000 clones, around 70% of them singletons. This clone turned up a few times. Its antigen is unidentified. These gene names are mouse names. With the read ending 1 residue before the CDR3 end, the germline J gene is used to fill in that end. The CDR3 loop spans 14 amino acids. With 2 bases removed from V and 0 bases from J, the gap between germline ends came to 7 bases. The V gene's germline CDR1 is GFQATS and CDR2 STVNSAI.

The genes are TRBV20 and TRBJ1-4, with D unclear. What was sequenced was sorted cells pooled from one or two spleens. The receptor was derived from a pool of C57BL/6 mice in good health. CDR3: CGARPGISNERLFF. CDR3 DNA, as far as it was read: TGTGGTGCTAGGCCAGGAATTTCCAACGAAAGATTATTT. Full variable domain (missing parts from reference TRBV20 and TRBJ1-4): GALVYQYPRRTICKSGTSMRMECQAVGFQATSVAWYRQSPQKTFELIALSTVNSAIKYEQNFTQEKFPISHPNLSFSSMTVLNAYLEDRGLYLCGARPGISNERLFFGHGTKLSVL.